This T cell receptor (beta chain) was sequenced during a study of blood T cell repertoires in COVID-19. Turning to the study itself: The United States, Italy and Spain were the sources of the acute and convalescent COVID-19 samples. T cells, B-cell-depleted T cells, or PBMCs provided the cDNA or gDNA that served as material.

Those enrolled in Seattle joined during active infection and were followed longitudinally afterward. Looked up from germline, CDR1 is SGHNT and CDR2 is YYREEE (reference sequence). Trimming took off 0 bases at V and 4 bases at J, with 17 bases between the two ends. The CDR3 contains 17 residues. Authors' analysis steps: From reference gene primer amplification, estimates of nucleated cell counts were derived. Libraries were prepared by immunoSEQ multiplex PCR; TCRdb keeps only in-frame clonotypes and omits some of them. From that table come the V and J calls and clone size; the DNA was used to work out D and trimming. The sample consists of more than 150,000 clones, about 95% of them appearing once.

The chain combines TRBV5-4 with TRBJ2-1, with D perhaps TRBD2 (6 bases). The sample taken for sequencing was peripheral blood. The TCR was taken from a man aged 30-40 years with COVID-19, enrolled during active disease. The CDR3 reads CASSLAGDSYLYNEQFF. As DNA, the CDR3 is TGTGCCAGCAGCTTGGCTGGGGACTCCTACCTATACAATGAGCAGTTCTTC. The full variable domain, with the rest looked up from reference TRBV5-4 and TRBJ2-1, is ETGVTQSPTHLIKTRGQQVTLRCSSQSGHNTVSWYQQALGQGPQFIFQYYREEENGRGNFPPRFSGLQFPNYSSELNVNALELDDSALYLCASSLAGDSYLYNEQFFGPGTRLTVL.